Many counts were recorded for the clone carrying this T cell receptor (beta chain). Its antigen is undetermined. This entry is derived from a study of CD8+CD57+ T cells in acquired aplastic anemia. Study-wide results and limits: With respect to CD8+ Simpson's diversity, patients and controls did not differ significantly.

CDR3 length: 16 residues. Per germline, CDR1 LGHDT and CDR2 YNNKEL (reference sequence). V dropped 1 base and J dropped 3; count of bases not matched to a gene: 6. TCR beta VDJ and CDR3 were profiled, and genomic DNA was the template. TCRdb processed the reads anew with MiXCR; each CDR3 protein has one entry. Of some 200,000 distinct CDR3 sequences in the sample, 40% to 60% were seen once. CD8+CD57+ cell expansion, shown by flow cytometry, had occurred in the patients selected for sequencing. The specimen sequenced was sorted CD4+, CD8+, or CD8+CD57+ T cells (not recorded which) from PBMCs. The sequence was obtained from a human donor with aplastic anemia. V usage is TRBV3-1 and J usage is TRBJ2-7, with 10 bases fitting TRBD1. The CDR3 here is CASSQATGGKGYEQYF. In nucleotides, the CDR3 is TGTGCCAGCAGCCAAGCGACAGGGGGCAAGGGCTACGAGCAGTACTTC.